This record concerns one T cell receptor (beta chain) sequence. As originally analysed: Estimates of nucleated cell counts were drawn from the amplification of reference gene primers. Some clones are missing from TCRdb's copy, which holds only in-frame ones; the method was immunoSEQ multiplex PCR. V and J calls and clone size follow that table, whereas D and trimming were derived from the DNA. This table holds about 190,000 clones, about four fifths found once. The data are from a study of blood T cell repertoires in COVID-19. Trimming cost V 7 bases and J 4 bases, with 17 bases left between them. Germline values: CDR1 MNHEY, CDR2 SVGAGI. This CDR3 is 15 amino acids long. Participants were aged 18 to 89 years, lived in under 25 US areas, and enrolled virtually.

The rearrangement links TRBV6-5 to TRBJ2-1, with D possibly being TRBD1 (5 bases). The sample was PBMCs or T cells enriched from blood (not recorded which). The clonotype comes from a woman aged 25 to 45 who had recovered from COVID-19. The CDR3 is CASTPIQAFYNEQFF. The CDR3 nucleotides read TGTGCCAGCACCCCGATACAGGCATTTTACAATGAGCAGTTCTTC.